This entry features one T cell receptor (beta chain) sequence. The data are from a study of blood T cell repertoires in COVID-19. Study-level background: Donors in the United States, Italy and Spain gave samples during acute or convalescent COVID-19.

Trimming took off 0 bases at V and 4 bases at J, with 13 bases between the two ends. The CDR3 has 15 amino acids. In germline, CDR1 is SGHRS, CDR2 YFSETQ. The protocol was immunoSEQ multiplex PCR, while the TCRdb copy is restricted to in-frame clones and leaves out a portion. The data hold 200,000 to 300,000 clones, with approximately 86% observed a single time. The sequencing sample was made of peripheral blood. This chain connects TRBV5-1 to TRBJ1-2, with D unclear. This receptor was obtained from a human donor in a cohort sampled during active COVID-19. The CDR3 coding sequence is TGCGCCAGCAGCTTGGAAGACGCGGGAGTCTATGGCTACACCTTC. Its protein is CASSLEDAGVYGYTF.